Listed below are T cell receptor beta chains from one sample, sequenced in a study of early T cells in non-severe SARS-CoV-2 infection. Each CDR3 protein is one row after TCRdb ran MiXCR on the 5' RACE reads. The sample yields around 25,000 distinct CDR3 sequences, less than 6% seen once. The sample consisted of whole blood. These receptors were obtained from an adult who was a healthcare worker with PCR-confirmed SARS-CoV-2 infection or an uninfected control (not recorded which). CDR3s leave out the opening cysteine and the closing phenylalanine or tryptophan.

v_call	j_call	cdr3_aa
TRBV20-1	TRBJ2-5	SASSRQETQY
TRBV28	TRBJ2-1	ASSLGGTGNNEQF
TRBV9	TRBJ2-1	ASSPGAGAAYNEQF
TRBV29-1	TRBJ2-3	SVSAGASTDTQY
TRBV27	TRBJ2-1	ASRTGQGYNEQF
TRBV6-2/TRBV6-3	TRBJ1-1	ASSQAGPLAF
TRBV7-9	TRBJ2-7	ASSLAAGSYEQY
TRBV7-9	TRBJ2-7	ATGRTYEQY
TRBV7-8	TRBJ2-7	ASSLGTLAYEQY
TRBV7-9	TRBJ2-7	ASSSTRSSYEQY
TRBV15	TRBJ2-2	ATSRAAPVGGELF
TRBV4-1	TRBJ2-5	ASSQDSLETQY
TRBV20-1	TRBJ1-5	SALDPTGNNQPQH
TRBV28	TRBJ2-1	ASTDRTGLYNEQF
TRBV6-2/TRBV6-3	TRBJ2-7	ASSFSPGLAGYEQY
TRBV4-3	TRBJ2-7	ASSRAITSSYEQY
TRBV18	TRBJ1-1	ASSPPGGLGNTEAF
TRBV11-2	TRBJ2-3	ASSSPAGAQY
TRBV27	TRBJ2-2	ASSFTPDRAVGELF
TRBV29-1	TRBJ1-1	SVGAERQQGPNTEAF
TRBV20-1	TRBJ1-2	SARREGGSGYT
TRBV3-1	TRBJ1-4	ASSQESGARNEKLF
TRBV7-9	TRBJ1-4	ASSLTGTANEKLF
TRBV4-1	TRBJ1-3	ASSDRIWAGNTIY
TRBV14	TRBJ2-2	ASSLAGRAGELF
TRBV11-2	TRBJ2-6	ASSLETGWANVLT
TRBV19	TRBJ2-7	ASSKLGRDEQY
TRBV14	TRBJ2-1	ASSPGAGTPDYNEQF
TRBV28	TRBJ2-7	ASSNPQSFRGYEQY